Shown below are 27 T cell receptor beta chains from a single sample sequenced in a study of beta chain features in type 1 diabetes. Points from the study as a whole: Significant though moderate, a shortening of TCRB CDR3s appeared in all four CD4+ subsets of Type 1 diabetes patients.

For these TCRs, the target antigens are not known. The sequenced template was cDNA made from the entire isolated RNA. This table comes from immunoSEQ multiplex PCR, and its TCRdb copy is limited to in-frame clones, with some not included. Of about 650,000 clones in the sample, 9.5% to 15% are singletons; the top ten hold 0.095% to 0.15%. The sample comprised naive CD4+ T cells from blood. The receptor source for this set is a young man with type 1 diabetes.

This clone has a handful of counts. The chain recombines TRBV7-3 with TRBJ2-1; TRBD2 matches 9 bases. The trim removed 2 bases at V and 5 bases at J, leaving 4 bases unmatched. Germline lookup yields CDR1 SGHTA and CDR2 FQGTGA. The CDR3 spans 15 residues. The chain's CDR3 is CASSLVPSGDNEQFF. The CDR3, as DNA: TGTGCCAGCAGCTTAGTCCCTAGCGGGGACAATGAGCAGTTCTTC.

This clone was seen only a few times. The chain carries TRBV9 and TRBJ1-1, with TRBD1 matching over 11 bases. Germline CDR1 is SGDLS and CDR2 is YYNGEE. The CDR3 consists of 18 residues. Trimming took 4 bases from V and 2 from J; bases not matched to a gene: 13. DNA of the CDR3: TGTGCCAGCAGCTCCGGGACAGGGGGTTTTCGGAGAAACACTGAAGCTTTCTTT. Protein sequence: CASSSGTGGFRRNTEAFF.

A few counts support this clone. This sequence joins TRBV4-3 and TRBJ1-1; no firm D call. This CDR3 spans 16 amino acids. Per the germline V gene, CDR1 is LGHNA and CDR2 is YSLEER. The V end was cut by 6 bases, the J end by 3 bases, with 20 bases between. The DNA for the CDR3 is TGCGCCAGCAGGCAAAGATCATGGGAATCGGACACTGAAGCTTTCTTT. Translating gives CASRQRSWESDTEAFF.

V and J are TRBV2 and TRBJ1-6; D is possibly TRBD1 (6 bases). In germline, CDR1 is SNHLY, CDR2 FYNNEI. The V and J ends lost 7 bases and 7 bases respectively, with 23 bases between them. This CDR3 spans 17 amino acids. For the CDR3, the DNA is TGTGCCAGCATCTTGGGCGGGGGCGCATTCCTAAATTCACCCCTCCACTTT. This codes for CASILGGGAFLNSPLHF.

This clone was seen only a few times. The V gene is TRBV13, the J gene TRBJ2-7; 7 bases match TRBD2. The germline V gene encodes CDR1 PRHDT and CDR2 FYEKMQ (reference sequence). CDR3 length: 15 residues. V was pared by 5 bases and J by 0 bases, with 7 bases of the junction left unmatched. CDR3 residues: CASSRNRGSSYEQYF. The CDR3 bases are TGTGCCAGCAGCCGTAACCGCGGGAGCTCCTACGAGCAGTACTTC.

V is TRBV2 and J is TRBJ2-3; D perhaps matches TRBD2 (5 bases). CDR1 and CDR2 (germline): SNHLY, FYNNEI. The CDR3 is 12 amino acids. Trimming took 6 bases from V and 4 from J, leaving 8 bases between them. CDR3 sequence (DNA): TGTGCCAGCAGCTTTAGCGCAGATACGCAGTATTTT. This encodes CASSFSADTQYF.

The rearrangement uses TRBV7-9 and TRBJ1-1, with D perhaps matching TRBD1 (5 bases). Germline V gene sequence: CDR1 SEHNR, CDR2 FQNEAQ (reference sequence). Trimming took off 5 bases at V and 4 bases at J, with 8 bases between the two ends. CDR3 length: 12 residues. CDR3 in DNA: TGTGCCAGCAGCCCCGGGGGCACTGAAGCTTTCTTT. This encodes CASSPGGTEAFF.

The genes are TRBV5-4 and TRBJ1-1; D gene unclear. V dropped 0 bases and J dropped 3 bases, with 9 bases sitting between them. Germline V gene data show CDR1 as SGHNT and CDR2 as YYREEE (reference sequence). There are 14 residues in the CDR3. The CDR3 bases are TGTGCCAGCAGCTTGGGGCAGCGGGACACTGAAGCTTTCTTT. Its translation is CASSLGQRDTEAFF.

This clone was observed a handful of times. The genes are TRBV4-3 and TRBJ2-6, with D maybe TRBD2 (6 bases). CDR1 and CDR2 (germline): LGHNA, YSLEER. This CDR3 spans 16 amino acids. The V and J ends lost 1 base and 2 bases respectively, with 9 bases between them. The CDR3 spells CASSQAGGAGANVLTF. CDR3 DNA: TGCGCCAGCAGCCAAGCTGGAGGGGCTGGGGCCAACGTCCTGACTTTC.

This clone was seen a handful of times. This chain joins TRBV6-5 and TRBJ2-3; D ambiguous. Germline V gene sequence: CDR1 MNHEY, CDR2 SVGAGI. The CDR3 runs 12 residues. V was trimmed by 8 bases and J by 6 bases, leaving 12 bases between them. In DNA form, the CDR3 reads TGTGCCAGCGTCGGACCCGGGGATACGCAGTATTTT. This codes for CASVGPGDTQYF.

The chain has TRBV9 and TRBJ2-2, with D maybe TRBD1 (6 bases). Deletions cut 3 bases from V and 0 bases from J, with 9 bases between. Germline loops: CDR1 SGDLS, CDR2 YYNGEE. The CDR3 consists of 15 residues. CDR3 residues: CASSEGGSNTGELFF. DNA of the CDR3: TGTGCCAGCAGCGAAGGGGGTTCGAACACCGGGGAGCTGTTTTTT. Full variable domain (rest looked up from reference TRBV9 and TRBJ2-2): DSGVTQTPKHLITATGQRVTLRCSPRSGDLSVYWYQQSLDQGLQFLIQYYNGEERAKGNILERFSAQQFPDLHSELNLSSLELGDSALYFCASSEGGSNTGELFFGEGSRLTVL.

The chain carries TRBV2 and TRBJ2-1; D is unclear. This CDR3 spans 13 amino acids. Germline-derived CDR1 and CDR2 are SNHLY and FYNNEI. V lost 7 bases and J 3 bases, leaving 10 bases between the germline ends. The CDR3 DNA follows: TGTGCCAGCACGTTCGACATCTACAATGAGCAGTTCTTC. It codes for CASTFDIYNEQFF.

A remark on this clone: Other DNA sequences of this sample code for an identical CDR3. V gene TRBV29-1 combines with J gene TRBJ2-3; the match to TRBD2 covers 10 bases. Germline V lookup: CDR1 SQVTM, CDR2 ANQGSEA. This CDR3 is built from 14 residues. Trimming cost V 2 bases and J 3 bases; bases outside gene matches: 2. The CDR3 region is CSVESSGGTDTQYF. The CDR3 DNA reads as TGCAGCGTTGAATCTAGCGGGGGTACAGATACGCAGTATTTT.

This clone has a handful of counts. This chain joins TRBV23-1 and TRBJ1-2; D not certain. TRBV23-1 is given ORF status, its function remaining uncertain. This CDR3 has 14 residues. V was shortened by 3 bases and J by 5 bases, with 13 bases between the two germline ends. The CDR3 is CASSHQLSAYGYTF. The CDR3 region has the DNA TGCGCCAGCAGTCATCAACTCTCCGCATATGGCTACACCTTC.

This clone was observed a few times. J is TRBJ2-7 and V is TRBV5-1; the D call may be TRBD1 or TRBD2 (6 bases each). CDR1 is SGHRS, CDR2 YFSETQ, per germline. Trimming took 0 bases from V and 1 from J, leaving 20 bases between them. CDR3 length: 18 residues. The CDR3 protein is CASSLALTGKGGSYEQYF. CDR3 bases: TGCGCCAGCAGCTTGGCCCTCACAGGGAAAGGAGGGTCCTACGAGCAGTACTTC.

The CDR3 sequence is CASSRAGGTDTQYF. The CDR3 coding sequence is TGTGCCAGCAGCAGGGCGGGGGGCACAGATACGCAGTATTTT. The rearrangement uses TRBV5-4 and TRBJ2-3, with 7 bases lining up with TRBD2. V gave up 4 bases and J gave up 1 base; unmatched junction bases: 3. The germline V gene encodes CDR1 SGHNT and CDR2 YYREEE (reference sequence). This CDR3 is 14 amino acids long.

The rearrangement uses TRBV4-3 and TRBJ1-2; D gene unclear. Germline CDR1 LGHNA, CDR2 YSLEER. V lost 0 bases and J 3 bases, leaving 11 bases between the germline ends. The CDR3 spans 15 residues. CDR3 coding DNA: TGCGCCAGCAGCCAAGATCATCCGGTTGACTATGGCTACACCTTC. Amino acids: CASSQDHPVDYGYTF.

In DNA, the CDR3 is TGCGCCAGCAGTCAAATGGGGGACAGGACTCACTATGGCTACACCTTC. Translation gives CASSQMGDRTHYGYTF. The chain uses TRBV23-1 and TRBJ1-2; 8 nucleotides line up with TRBD1. TRBV23-1 is identified as an open reading frame with a role that is uncertain. V was clipped by 2 bases and J by 3 bases; unmatched bases: 8. This CDR3 region has 16 residues.

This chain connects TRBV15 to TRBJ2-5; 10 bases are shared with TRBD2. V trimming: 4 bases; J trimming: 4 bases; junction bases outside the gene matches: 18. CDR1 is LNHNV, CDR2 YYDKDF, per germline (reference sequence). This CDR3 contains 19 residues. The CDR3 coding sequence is TGTGCCACCAGCATGATGAGGCTAGCGGGGGTAAATAGAGGAGAGACCCAGTACTTC. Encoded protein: CATSMMRLAGVNRGETQYF.

The DNA for the CDR3 is TGTGCCAGCACCTTGGACAGGGGAGTTCATGGCTACACCTTC. Protein product: CASTLDRGVHGYTF. The chain is built from TRBV6-1 and TRBJ1-2; 9 bases fit TRBD1. Trimming at V came to 7 bases and at J to 6 bases, leaving 9 bases not matched to a gene. The germline CDR1 and CDR2 sequences are MNHNS and SASEGT. CDR3 size: 14 residues.

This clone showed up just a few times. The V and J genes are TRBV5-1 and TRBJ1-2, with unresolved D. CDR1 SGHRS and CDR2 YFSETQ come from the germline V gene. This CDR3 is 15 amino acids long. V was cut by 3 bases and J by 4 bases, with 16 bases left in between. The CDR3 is CASSSTALTLYGYTF. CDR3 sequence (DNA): TGCGCCAGCAGCTCCACCGCACTGACTCTCTATGGCTACACCTTC.

CDR3 DNA: TGTGCCAGCAGCCCCCAACCAAGCCGGTCTGGGGCCAACGTCCTGACTTTC. Protein: CASSPQPSRSGANVLTF. The rearrangement uses TRBV7-6 and TRBJ2-6; D is unresolved. The CDR3 sequence is 17 residues long. Germline assignment: CDR1 SGHVS and CDR2 FNYEAQ. Trimming stripped 5 bases from V and 1 base from J, with 15 bases between.

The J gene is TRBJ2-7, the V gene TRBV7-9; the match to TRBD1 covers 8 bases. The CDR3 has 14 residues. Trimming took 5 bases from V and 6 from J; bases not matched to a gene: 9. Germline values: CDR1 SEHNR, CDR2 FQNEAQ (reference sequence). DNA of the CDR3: TGTGCCAGCAGCATTGGGCAGGGGGCCGGCGAGCAGTACTTC. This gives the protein CASSIGQGAGEQYF.

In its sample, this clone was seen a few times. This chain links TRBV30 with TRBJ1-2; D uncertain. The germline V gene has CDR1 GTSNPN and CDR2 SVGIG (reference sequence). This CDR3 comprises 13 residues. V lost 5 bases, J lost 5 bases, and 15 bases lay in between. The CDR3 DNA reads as TGTGCCTGGGGTACTGGACTGTCTTATGGCTACACCTTC. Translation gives CAWGTGLSYGYTF.

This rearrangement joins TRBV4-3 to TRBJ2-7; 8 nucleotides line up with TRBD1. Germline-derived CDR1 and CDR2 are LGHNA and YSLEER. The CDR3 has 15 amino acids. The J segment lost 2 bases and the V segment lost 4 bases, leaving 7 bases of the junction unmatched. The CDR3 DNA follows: TGCGCCAGCAGCCTTACAGGGGGAAAAACCTACGAGCAGTACTTC. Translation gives CASSLTGGKTYEQYF.

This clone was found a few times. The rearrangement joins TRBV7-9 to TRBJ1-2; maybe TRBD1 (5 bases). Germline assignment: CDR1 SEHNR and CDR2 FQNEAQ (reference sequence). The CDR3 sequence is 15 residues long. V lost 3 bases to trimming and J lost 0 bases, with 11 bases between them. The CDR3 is CASSFGTVANYGYTF. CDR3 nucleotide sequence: TGTGCCAGCAGCTTCGGGACGGTAGCTAACTATGGCTACACCTTC.

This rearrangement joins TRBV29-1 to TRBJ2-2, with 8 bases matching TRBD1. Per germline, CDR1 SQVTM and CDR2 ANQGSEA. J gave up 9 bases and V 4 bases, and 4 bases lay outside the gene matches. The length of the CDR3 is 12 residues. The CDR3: CSVVGQGRELFF. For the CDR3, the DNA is TGCAGCGTTGTAGGACAGGGAAGGGAGCTGTTTTTT.